The sequence of this T cell receptor beta chain was determined in a study of brain T cells in children with intractable seizures. Whole-study results and caveats: Pre-surgery blood may have been undersampled, hiding some clones. Viral specificity was inferred only from CDR3 similarity; HCMV serostatus was unknown.

Germline-derived CDR1 and CDR2 are SGHTA and FQGTGA. The CDR3 is 14 amino acids. Trimming at V came to 2 bases and at J to 4 bases, leaving 0 bases not matched to a gene. About this clone: Its antigen remains unknown.

The time point here: blood from clinic visit 5 months post-surgery; TSC patient then seizure free. Surgery cases with the highest brain T cell transcript signatures were chosen for sequencing. At least one anti-epileptic drug was given before surgery. The repertoire was sequenced with immunoSEQ multiplex PCR; TCRdb's copy has only in-frame clones and lacks some. This sample has hundreds of thousands of clones, with nearly 95% found just once. The clonotype originates from a boy under two years old with tuberous sclerosis and intractable seizures. The specimen comprised peripheral blood, sampled more than 4 months after surgery. The chain employs TRBV7-3 and TRBJ2-2, with TRBD2 matching 8 bases. The chain's CDR3 is CASSLAGGTGELFF. CDR3 nucleotide sequence: TGTGCCAGCAGCTTAGCGGGGGGCACCGGGGAGCTGTTTTTT.